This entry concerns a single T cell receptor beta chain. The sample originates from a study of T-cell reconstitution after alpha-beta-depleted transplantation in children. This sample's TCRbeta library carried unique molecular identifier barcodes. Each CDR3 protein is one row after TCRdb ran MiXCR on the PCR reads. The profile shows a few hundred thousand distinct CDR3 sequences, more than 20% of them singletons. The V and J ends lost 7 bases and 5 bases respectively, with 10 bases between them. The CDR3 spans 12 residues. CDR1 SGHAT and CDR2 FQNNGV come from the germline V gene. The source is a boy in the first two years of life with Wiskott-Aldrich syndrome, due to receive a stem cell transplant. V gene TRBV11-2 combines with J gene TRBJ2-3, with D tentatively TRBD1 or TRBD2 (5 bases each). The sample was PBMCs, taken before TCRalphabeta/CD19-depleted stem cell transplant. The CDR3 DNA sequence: TGTGCCAGCAACCTTGGGGGAGATACGCAGTATTTT. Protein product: CASNLGGDTQYF.